This entry is about one TCR beta chain. The antigen this receptor binds is unknown. One base away there is no much larger clone; base qualities are not given. For sequencing of the TCRbeta CDR3 region, genomic DNA was extracted from the sorted cells. The immunoSEQ Assay was used for sequencing of TCRbeta CDR3 regions. The source is immuneACCESS, and TCRdb retained only in-frame sequences with V and J called. Part of the clones is not carried over; for the studies checked, unresolved V genes explain less than half of this, and the remainder is unexplained. Across this sample there are some 85,000 clones, with about 89% seen only once. Of the sample, about 1.7% is held by the ten largest clones. From the cysteine up to the phenylalanine, the CDR3 has a length of 13 residues. Only the CDR3 DNA is retained, 39 bases long and in frame from the first base. V gives up 2 bases and J gives up 1 base, and the segment between their germline ends measures 5 bases. Sequences MDHEN (CDR1) and SYDVKM (CDR2) are obtained from the germline V gene.

Patients with a history of autoimmune disease or receiving systemic immunosuppression were excluded from the trial. Peripheral blood for TCR sequencing was collected from all dose cohorts at baseline, on cycle 4 day 1, and on cycle 7 day 1. Samples came from an open-label, multicenter, first-in-human phase I dose-escalation trial of ivuxolimab. Adults with locally advanced or metastatic head and neck squamous cell, hepatocellular, melanoma or renal cell carcinoma were enrolled in the trial. Before TCR sequencing, CD4+ T cells and CD8+ T cells were sorted from peripheral blood as separate populations. This entry is derived from a study of OX40 agonist ivuxolimab in advanced cancers. The study in broad terms: Ivuxolimab was an agonistic, fully human IgG2 monoclonal antibody directed against OX40 (CD134), a costimulatory receptor. Intravenous ivuxolimab was administered to patients every 2 weeks at six dose levels: 0.01, 0.1, 0.3, 1.5, 3 and 10 mg/kg. Of the roughly 52 dose-escalation patients, hepatocellular carcinoma was present in approximately 20, melanoma in approximately 15, renal cell carcinoma in 9 and head and neck cancer in 9. The dose-escalation cohort was roughly 80% male with a mean age of about 60 years, ranging from roughly 20 to 80. Patients were allowed to have had prior anti-PD-1, anti-PD-L1 or anti-CTLA-4 therapy, and approximately 40% of the dose-escalation patients had previously received checkpoint inhibitors. Partial responses occurred in three dose-escalation patients, of whom one had hepatocellular carcinoma and two had cutaneous melanoma. Peripheral TCRbeta sequencing was intended to test whether TCR sequence diversity was altered and clonal T-cell expansion was caused by ivuxolimab. The monotherapy dose-escalation portion (N of about 50 patients) of the phase I ivuxolimab trial is reported in the paper.

The investigation overall reported the following: In the 0.1-3.0 mg/kg groups, partial responders were among the patients with the lowest normalized peripheral clonal expansion, particularly in CD8+ T cells. The antigen specificity of the clonally expanded peripheral T cells was not determined. After ivuxolimab, more expanded clones were found on average in CD8+ T cells than in CD4+ T cells. Low levels of normalized T-cell clonal expansion were also seen in some nonresponding patients. At doses from 0.1 to 3.0 mg/kg, clonal expansion was seen in both CD4+ and CD8+ blood T cells between baseline and week 6.

This TCR came from an adult with an advanced solid tumor such as melanoma, head and neck, liver or kidney cancer. The chain couples TRBV28 to TRBJ1-1; no D gene can be assigned with confidence. Material: CD4+ or CD8+ T cells sorted from blood, obtained in a trial of the OX40 agonist ivuxolimab. The CDR3 region: CASSLRGNTEAFF. The DNA is as follows: TGTGCCAGCAGTTTACGGGGGAACACTGAAGCTTTCTTT.